The present T cell receptor beta chain was sequenced within a study of T cell responses to AZD1222 COVID-19 vaccine. Using immunoSEQ multiplex PCR, the repertoire was profiled, and TCRdb retains in-frame clones only, with some absent. This table has about 270,000 clones, approximately 94% appearing once. Points from the study as a whole: Donors were largely white British and mainly female; clonal diversity was possibly underestimated. Along spike, vaccine-associated CD4 TCRs were found throughout, with dominance at 160-218 and 743-854.

The CDR3 has 14 amino acids. Trimming took 3 bases from V and 6 from J; bases not matched to a gene: 4. CDR1 and CDR2 from the germline V gene are MNHEY and SMNVEV (reference sequence). Of note for this clone: As yet, its antigen is unknown.

The sequence was obtained from an adult who received the AZD1222 COVID-19 vaccine. The chain combines TRBV27 with TRBJ2-1, with 8 bases identical to TRBD2. Here the sequenced sample was peripheral blood, taken 28 days after the second AZD1222 dose. CDR3 sequence: CASSFGGALNEQFF. The CDR3 DNA follows: TGTGCCAGCAGTTTCGGGGGGGCCCTCAATGAGCAGTTCTTC.